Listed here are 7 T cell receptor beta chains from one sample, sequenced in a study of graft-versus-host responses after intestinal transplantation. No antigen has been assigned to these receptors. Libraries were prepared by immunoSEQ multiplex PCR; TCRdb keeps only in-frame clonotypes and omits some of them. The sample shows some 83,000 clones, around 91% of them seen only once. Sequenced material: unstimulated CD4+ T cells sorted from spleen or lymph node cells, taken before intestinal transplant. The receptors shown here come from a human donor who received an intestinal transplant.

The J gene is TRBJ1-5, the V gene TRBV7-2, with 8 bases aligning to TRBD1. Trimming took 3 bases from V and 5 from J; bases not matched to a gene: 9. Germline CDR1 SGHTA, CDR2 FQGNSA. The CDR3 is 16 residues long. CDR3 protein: CASSLRTGLWDQPQHF. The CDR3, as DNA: TGTGCCAGCAGCTTGCGGACAGGGCTTTGGGATCAGCCCCAGCATTTT.

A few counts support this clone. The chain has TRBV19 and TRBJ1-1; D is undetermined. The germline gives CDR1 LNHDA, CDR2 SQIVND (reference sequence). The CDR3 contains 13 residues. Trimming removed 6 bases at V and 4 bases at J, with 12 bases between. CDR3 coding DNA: TGTGCCAGTAGACATATAGGGAGCACTGAAGCTTTCTTT. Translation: CASRHIGSTEAFF.

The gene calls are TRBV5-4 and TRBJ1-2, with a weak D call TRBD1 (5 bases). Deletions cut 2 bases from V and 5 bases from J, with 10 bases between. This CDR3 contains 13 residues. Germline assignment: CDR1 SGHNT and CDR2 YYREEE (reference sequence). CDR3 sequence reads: CASSFAGMYGYTF. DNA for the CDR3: TGTGCCAGCAGCTTCGCAGGGATGTATGGCTACACCTTC.

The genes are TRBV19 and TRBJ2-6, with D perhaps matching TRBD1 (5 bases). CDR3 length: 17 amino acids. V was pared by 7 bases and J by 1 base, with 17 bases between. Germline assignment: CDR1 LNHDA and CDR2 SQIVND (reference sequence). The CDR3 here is CASTGQGQSSGANVLTF. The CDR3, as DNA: TGTGCCAGTACCGGGCAGGGCCAATCTTCTGGGGCCAACGTCCTGACTTTC. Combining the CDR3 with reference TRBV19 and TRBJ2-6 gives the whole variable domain DGGITQSPKYLFRKEGQNVTLSCEQNLNHDAMYWYRQDPGQGLRLIYYSQIVNDFQKGDIAEGYSVSREKKESFPLTVTSAQKNPTAFYLCASTGQGQSSGANVLTFGAGSRLTVL.

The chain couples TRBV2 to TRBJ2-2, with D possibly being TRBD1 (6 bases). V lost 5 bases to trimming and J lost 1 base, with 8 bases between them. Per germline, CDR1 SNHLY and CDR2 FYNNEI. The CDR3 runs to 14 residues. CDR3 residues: CASSRQVNTGELFF. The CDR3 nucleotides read TGTGCCAGCAGTAGACAGGTGAACACCGGGGAGCTGTTTTTT. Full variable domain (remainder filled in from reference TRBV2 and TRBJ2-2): EPEVTQTPSHQVTQMGQEVILRCVPISNHLYFYWYRQILGQKVEFLVSFYNNEISEKSEIFDDQFSVERPDGSNFTLKIRSTKLEDSAMYFCASSRQVNTGELFFGEGSRLTVL.

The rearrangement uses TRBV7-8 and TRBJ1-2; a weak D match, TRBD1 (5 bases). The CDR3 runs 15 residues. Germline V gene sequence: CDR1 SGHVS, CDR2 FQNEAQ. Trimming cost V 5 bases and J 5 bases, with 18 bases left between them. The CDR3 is CASSPDPGRIYGYTF. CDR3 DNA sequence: TGTGCCAGCAGCCCCGATCCAGGGAGGATTTATGGCTACACCTTC.

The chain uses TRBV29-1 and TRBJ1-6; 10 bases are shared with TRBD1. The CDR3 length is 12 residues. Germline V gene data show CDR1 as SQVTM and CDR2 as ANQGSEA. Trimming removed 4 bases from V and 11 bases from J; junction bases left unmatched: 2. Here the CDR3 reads CSVGGQGTPLHF. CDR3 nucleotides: TGCAGCGTTGGGGGACAGGGGACACCCCTCCACTTT.